The next 13 T cell receptor beta chains were all read from a single sample in a study of identical twins. MiXCR, run by TCRdb on the 5' RACE reads, gives a single entry per CDR3 protein. The sample holds approximately 350,000 distinct CDR3 sequences, roughly 12% seen once. These records were also assigned to another study, of yellow fever vaccine responses in identical twins.

What was sequenced was CD8+ T cells sorted from blood. These receptors were obtained from a young woman in good health.

J is TRBJ2-6 and V is TRBV3-1; D remains ambiguous. The V end lost 6 bases, the J end lost 3 bases, and 21 bases lay between the germline ends. The CDR3 runs to 18 residues. Germline CDR1 LGHDT, CDR2 YNNKEL (reference sequence). The CDR3 sequence: CASSPTKGTVYGANVLTF. The DNA for the CDR3 is TGTGCCAGCAGTCCAACAAAGGGAACGGTCTATGGGGCCAACGTCCTGACTTTC. Full variable domain (outside the CDR3, taken from reference TRBV3-1 and TRBJ2-6): DTAVSQTPKYLVTQMGNDKSIKCEQNLGHDTMYWYKQDSKKFLKIMFSYNNKELIINETVPNRFSPKSPDKAHLNLHINSLELGDSAVYFCASSPTKGTVYGANVLTFGAGSRLTVL.

This clonotype appeared many times. The J gene is TRBJ1-1, the V gene TRBV5-1, with D possibly being TRBD1 (5 bases). There are 15 residues in the CDR3. The V gene lost 0 bases and the J gene lost 3 bases, with 12 bases spanning the gap. Germline V gives CDR1 SGHRS, CDR2 YFSETQ. The CDR3 DNA reads as TGCGCCAGCAGCTTGGCGCTGGGGCTGGACACTGAAGCTTTCTTT. Residues: CASSLALGLDTEAFF.

This clonotype was seen more than once but under ten times. The V and J genes are TRBV29-1 and TRBJ2-2; D gene uncertain. Germline lookup yields CDR1 SQVTM and CDR2 ANQGSEA. Trimming shortened V by 0 bases and J by 2 bases, and 13 bases separated the two germline ends. The CDR3 is made up of 16 amino acids. CDR3 nucleotides: TGCAGCGTTGAAGATCGGGCCCAGAAAAACACCGGGGAGCTGTTTTTT. Translated: CSVEDRAQKNTGELFF.

This clonotype was detected a few times. This sequence joins TRBV6-1 and TRBJ2-7; D ambiguous. The CDR3 spans 14 residues. V was pared by 2 bases and J by 3 bases, with 11 bases between. The germline gives CDR1 MNHNS, CDR2 SASEGT. For the CDR3, the DNA is TGTGCCAGCAGTGAATTTGGGCTAGGCTACGAGCAGTACGTC. This gives the protein CASSEFGLGYEQYV.

This clonotype has more than one count but fewer than ten. The gene calls are TRBV6-1 and TRBJ2-2, with 9 bases that match TRBD1. Germline V gives CDR1 MNHNS, CDR2 SASEGT. Trimming cost V 6 bases and J 5 bases; bases outside gene matches: 7. This CDR3 contains 15 residues. CDR3 sequence reads: CASRGGQGRTGELFF. The CDR3 DNA reads as TGTGCCAGCAGGGGGGGACAGGGAAGGACCGGGGAGCTGTTTTTT.

The table lists this clonotype with a few counts. The chain employs TRBV20-1 and TRBJ2-3; 9 positions agree with TRBD2. V lost 4 bases, J lost 11 bases, and 10 bases stayed unmatched. The CDR3 loop spans 13 amino acids. Germline V gene sequence: CDR1 DFQATT, CDR2 SNEGSKA (reference sequence). CDR3 in DNA: TGCAGTGCTATTAGCGGGGGTTCCCCAGGGCAGTATTTT. Translating gives CSAISGGSPGQYF.

This clonotype was seen ten or more times. The chain joins TRBV7-9 to TRBJ1-1; D possibly corresponds to TRBD1 (5 bases). V gave up 0 bases and J gave up 3 bases, with 14 bases separating them. Germline assignment: CDR1 SEHNR and CDR2 FQNEAQ (reference sequence). CDR3 length equals 16 residues. CDR3 in amino acids: CASSLATYGADTEAFF. CDR3 DNA: TGTGCCAGCAGCTTAGCCACCTATGGGGCGGACACTGAAGCTTTCTTT.

V gene TRBV2 combines with J gene TRBJ2-1, with D unclear. Germline CDR1 is SNHLY and CDR2 is FYNNEI. The ends were cut back, 10 bases at V and 6 bases at J, with 10 bases in the middle. The CDR3 runs to 11 residues. The CDR3 reads CAIEKSNEQFF. CDR3 nucleotides: TGTGCCATCGAAAAGTCCAATGAGCAGTTCTTC. The variable domain in full, with the rest retrieved from reference TRBV2 and TRBJ2-1, is EPEVTQTPSHQVTQMGQEVILRCVPISNHLYFYWYRQILGQKVEFLVSFYNNEISEKSEIFDDQFSVERPDGSNFTLKIRSTKLEDSAMYFCAIEKSNEQFFGPGTRLTVL.

This clonotype has only a few counts. The V gene is TRBV6-1, the J gene TRBJ2-7; D gene uncertain. This CDR3 comprises 10 residues. Deletions cut 10 bases from V and 3 bases from J, with 7 bases between. CDR1 and CDR2 from the germline V gene are MNHNS and SASEGT. Here the CDR3 DNA reads TGTGCCACCAGAGACTACGAGCAGTACTTC. It codes for CATRDYEQYF.

This chain connects TRBV4-1 to TRBJ1-1, with D possibly matching TRBD1 (6 bases). The CDR3 consists of 13 residues. Germline V gives CDR1 MGHRA, CDR2 YSYEKL. Trimming left V 7 bases short and J 2 bases short, with 11 bases between. The CDR3 DNA is TGCGCCAGCACCCCCAGGGGAAACACTGAAGCTTTCTTT. This sequence encodes CASTPRGNTEAFF.

V and J are TRBV3-1 and TRBJ1-5; no clear D gene. Trimming removed 1 base from V and 3 bases from J, with 7 bases in between. Per the germline V gene, CDR1 is LGHDT and CDR2 is YNNKEL (reference sequence). This CDR3 spans 14 amino acids. CDR3 loop: CASSQAPDNQPQHF. The CDR3 DNA is TGTGCCAGCAGCCAAGCTCCCGACAATCAGCCCCAGCATTTT. Based on the CDR3 plus reference TRBV3-1 and TRBJ1-5, the full variable domain is DTAVSQTPKYLVTQMGNDKSIKCEQNLGHDTMYWYKQDSKKFLKIMFSYNNKELIINETVPNRFSPKSPDKAHLNLHINSLELGDSAVYFCASSQAPDNQPQHFGDGTRLSIL.

This clonotype has more than one count but fewer than ten. The rearrangement uses TRBV18 and TRBJ2-3; perhaps TRBD1 as D (5 bases). The CDR3 is 16 amino acids. CDR1 is KGHSH and CDR2 is LQKENI in the germline V gene. Trimming cost V 2 bases and J 1 base, with 13 bases left between them. For the CDR3, the DNA is TGTGCCAGCTCACCAACTCTCCTGACAGGCACAGATACGCAGTATTTT. Translating it yields CASSPTLLTGTDTQYF.

This clonotype was counted ten times or more. The chain uses TRBV6-5 and TRBJ2-1, with TRBD1 matching 7 bases. The CDR3 spans 14 residues. From germline, CDR1 is MNHEY and CDR2 SVGAGI. Losses at the gene ends were 5 bases for V and 3 bases for J; bases not matched to a gene: 4. The CDR3 here is CASSNRDSYNEQFF. For the CDR3, the DNA is TGTGCCAGCAGTAACCGGGACAGCTACAATGAGCAGTTCTTC.